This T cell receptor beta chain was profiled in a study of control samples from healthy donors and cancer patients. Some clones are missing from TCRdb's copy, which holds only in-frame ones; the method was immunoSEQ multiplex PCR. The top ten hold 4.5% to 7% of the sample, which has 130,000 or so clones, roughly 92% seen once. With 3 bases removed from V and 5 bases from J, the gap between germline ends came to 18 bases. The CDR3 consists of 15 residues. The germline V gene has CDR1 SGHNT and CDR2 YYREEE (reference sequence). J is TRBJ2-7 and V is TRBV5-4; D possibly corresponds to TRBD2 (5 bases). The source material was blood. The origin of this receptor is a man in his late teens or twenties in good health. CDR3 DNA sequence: TGTGCCAGCAGCTCTACGGCAGCGGCGACGAACGAGCAGTACTTC. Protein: CASSSTAAATNEQYF. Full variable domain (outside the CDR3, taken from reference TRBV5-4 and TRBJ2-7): ETGVTQSPTHLIKTRGQQVTLRCSSQSGHNTVSWYQQALGQGPQFIFQYYREEENGRGNFPPRFSGLQFPNYSSELNVNALELDDSALYLCASSSTAAATNEQYFGPGTRLTVT.